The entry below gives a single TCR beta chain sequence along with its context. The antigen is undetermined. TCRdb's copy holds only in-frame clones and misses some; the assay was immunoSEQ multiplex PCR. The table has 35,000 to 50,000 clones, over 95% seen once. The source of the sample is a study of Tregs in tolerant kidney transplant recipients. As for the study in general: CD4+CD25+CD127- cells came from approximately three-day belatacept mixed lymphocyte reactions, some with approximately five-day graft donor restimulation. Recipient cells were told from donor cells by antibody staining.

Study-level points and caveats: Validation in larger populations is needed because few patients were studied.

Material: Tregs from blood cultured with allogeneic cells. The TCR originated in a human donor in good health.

This chain's CDR3 is CASSGGGGEETQYF. CDR3 coding DNA: TGTGCCAGCAGTGGGGGGGGCGGAGAAGAGACCCAGTACTTC. The V call is TRBV6-1, the J call TRBJ2-5; the D gene is possibly TRBD2 (7 bases). Trimming took off 4 bases at V and 3 bases at J, with 12 bases between the two ends. There are 14 residues in the CDR3. Per the germline V gene, CDR1 is MNHNS and CDR2 is SASEGT.